A selection of T cell receptor beta chains follows, all from one sample in a study of siplizumab effects on memory and regulatory T cells. The method was immunoSEQ multiplex PCR; TCRdb's version includes in-frame clones alone and lacks a portion of them. Here the sample spans some 64,000 clones, roughly 85% being singletons. The sequencing input was memory CD4+ T cells sorted from blood. The receptors come from a human donor in good health. The CDR3 runs from the conserved cysteine through the conserved F or W. Each record gives: J gene, clone size, CDR3 length, V gene, D gene, CDR3 DNA, CDR3 protein. A D gene is named only where the DNA matches it firmly. For some rows the clone size is stated as once, few or many, or as a class when expanded; others skip it.

TRBJ2-7	few	13	TRBV2	NA	TGTGCCAGCAGTGGGTCAAGGGGATACGAGCAGTACTTC	CASSGSRGYEQYF
TRBJ2-7	NA	16	TRBV7-9	TRBD1	TGTGCCAGCAGCCTACGGTCGACAGGGGCGACGGGCGAGCAGTACTTC	CASSLRSTGATGEQYF
TRBJ2-7	NA	14	TRBV11-3	NA	TGTGCCAGCAGCCCCGGACAGAGCTCCTACGAGCAGTACTTC	CASSPGQSSYEQYF
TRBJ2-2	NA	16	TRBV6-6	TRBD1	TGTGCCAGCAGTTACCCCCAGGGGGCGCGTACCGGGGAGCTGTTTTTT	CASSYPQGARTGELFF
TRBJ2-6	NA	16	TRBV4-2	NA	TGTGCCAGCAGTCACGGTGACCTCTCTGGGGCCAACGTCCTGACTTTC	CASSHGDLSGANVLTF
TRBJ2-2	NA	14	TRBV5-1	NA	TGCGCCAGCAGCTTGGCGGCAGTCCCTCCGGAGCTGTTTTTT	CASSLAAVPPELFF
TRBJ2-1	NA	19	TRBV11-3	TRBD2	TGTGCCAGCAGCTTAGAAGGGACTAGCGGGGGGGTATCCTACAATGAGCAGTTCTTC	CASSLEGTSGGVSYNEQFF
TRBJ2-7	NA	15	TRBV7-2	NA	TGTGCCAGCAGCTTAGGTACAGGTAATACCTACGAGCAGTACTTC	CASSLGTGNTYEQYF
TRBJ2-1	NA	15	TRBV5-6	TRBD2	TGTGCCAGCAGCTGGGGACTAGCGGCCTACAATGAGCAGTTCTTC	CASSWGLAAYNEQFF
TRBJ1-6	NA	15	TRBV2	TRBD1	TGTGCCAGCAAGACCACCGGGACAGCTAATTCACCCCTCCACTTT	CASKTTGTANSPLHF
TRBJ1-2	NA	12	TRBV6-5	NA	TGTGCCAGCAGTTACTCAGACTATGGCTACACCTTC	CASSYSDYGYTF
TRBJ1-2	NA	14	TRBV28	NA	TGTGCCAGCAGTCGCCCTATAGCTAACTATGGCTACACCTTC	CASSRPIANYGYTF
TRBJ2-7	NA	16	TRBV2	NA	TGTGCCAGCTCAAAATCAGGGGTCGTTGGGGTCCCTGAGCAGTACTTC	CASSKSGVVGVPEQYF